This entry concerns a single T cell receptor beta chain. The specificity of this receptor is unknown. Base qualities are not provided; no much larger clone lies one nucleotide away. The cohort consisted of approximately 690 healthy bone marrow donors. Cohort members were all nominally healthy when sampled, although unrecorded immune exposures were likely present. The donor was CMV seronegative and was included in the group of about 350 seronegative cohort members. Each donor provided a peripheral blood sample, and peripheral blood mononuclear cells were used for TCR beta sequencing. The Qiagen DNeasy Blood Extraction Kit was used to extract genomic DNA from the blood cell samples. Library method: the immunoSEQ multiplex PCR assay. The multiplex PCR relied on a mix of 60 forward primers for TCR Vbeta segments and 13 reverse primers for TCR Jbeta segments. A multiplex PCR assay on genomic DNA amplified the CDR3 region of rearranged TCR beta genes. Amplified TCR beta libraries were sequenced as 87-base-pair reads on the Illumina HiSeq System. In the source study's methods: In a later analysis, approximately 74 million unique TCR beta chains were counted across the 666 repertoires, and roughly 10 million of these chains were shared by at least two donors. To remove PCR and sequencing errors, raw reads were error-corrected and collapsed into unique sequences using a nearest-neighbor algorithm that merged closely related sequences. V, D and J gene segments were assigned by aligning CDR3 sequences to IMGT reference sequences. For a sequence to be retained, a match of at least six nucleotides was required to both a V gene segment and a J gene segment. Rearrangements were called productive when the CDR3 lacked stop codons and stayed in frame with V and J; all others were non-productive. Following IMGT convention, CDR3 was defined as the stretch from the second conserved V-encoded cysteine to the conserved J-encoded phenylalanine. The earlier analysis of around 640 of the donors excluded sequences that lacked an unambiguous match to a single V gene segment. An earlier analysis of 587 of the donors called V segments functional above 56.7% productive rearrangements and segregating when the between-donor standard deviation exceeded 5%. To diagnose cytomegalovirus status from the catalog of TCR beta chain sequences, a statistical classification framework was built. A later analysis assigned V and J genes by comparing TCR nucleotide sequences with IMGT/GENE-DB human TR gene sequences. In a later analysis, CDR3 sequences and most-parsimonious VDJ recombination scenarios were assigned using the TCRdist pipeline. A later analysis defined each TCR beta chain by its CDR3 amino acid sequence plus V-gene family, and excluded reads lacking a unique V-gene family. In a later analysis, 500 to 650 highly shared, low-generation-probability nucleotide sequences were removed to address suspected cross-contamination and a sequencing artifact. In a later analysis, a clonal expansion index for each public chain was calculated from normalized within-repertoire ranks of inferred template counts. In a later analysis, generation probabilities were computed using a VDJ recombination model fitted to out-of-frame rearrangements, and the results were checked against IGoR. In a later analysis, TCR-TCR, TCR-HLA and TCR-CMV co-occurrence was scored with hypergeometric tests, and a repertoire-size bias correction was applied to TCR pairs. False discovery rates were estimated in a later analysis by permuting HLA or CMV assignments 20 times. A later analysis grouped co-occurring TCRs with DBSCAN, adding TCRdist sequence similarity when clustering within HLA-allele-positive subsets. Repertoires with fewer than 30,000 or more than 120,000 public chains were left out of co-occurrence clustering, as were about five repertoires with anomalous nucleotide sharing. What TCRdb holds here is the immuneACCESS table cut down to in-frame rearrangements. Part of the clones is not present; checked against another copy, under half of the missing clones reflect an unresolved V gene, and the others are unexplained. The V and J calls and clone size were taken over from that table, and D and trimming were inferred from the DNA. The sample contains about 160,000 clones, approximately 78% of them found a single time. The ten largest account for under 2% of the sample.

The sample comes from a study of cytomegalovirus exposure and HLA in healthy donors (dated by TCRdb to about 2017). In terms of the full investigation: An earlier analysis of roughly 610 of the donors reported 276 Gb of sequence data and around 110 million unique TCR beta sequences obtained from about 200 million T cells. Among several hundred genotyped donors of the cohort, an average of around 250,000 unique TCR beta nucleotide sequences was sequenced per donor, of which about 19% were non-productive. In an earlier analysis of 587 of the donors, high-throughput TCR beta sequencing was used to judge whether each TCR beta V gene segment behaved as functional or pseudogenic. A later analysis re-examined previously published TCR beta repertoires from just over 650 donors and added high-resolution HLA genotyping to investigate patterns of TCR occurrence. To predict cytomegalovirus infection status, the study combined high-throughput TCR immunosequencing, statistical association of individual TCRs with disease status, and machine learning. Every discovery cohort repertoire had been produced on one sequencing platform. Class I and class II HLA loci were covered by the typing at four-digit resolution. Roughly 290 gigabases of sequencing data and tens of millions of unique TCR sequences made up an early release that covered over 550 HLA-typed donors. Typing coverage differed by locus: A, B, C, DRB1 and DQB1 were typed in about 620-640 donors, DQA1 in about 500, DPA1 in 600 to 610, and DPB1 in 450 to 490. Rather than drawing on any new phenotypic data, the later analysis identified candidate immune exposures from TCR beta sequences and the way those sequences occurred across donors. A later genetic analysis used genome-wide SNP genotypes for about 65% of the 666 donors, treating that subset as a discovery cohort. Alongside the repertoire data, information on donor age, sex, ethnicity and CMV serostatus was compiled. Besides the first cohort of approximately 710 subjects, a separate validation cohort made up of roughly 120 different subjects was used. Roughly five DR-DQ haplotypes were handled as single units for association and clustering, since linkage in the cohort was strong. The T cell repertoires of under 700 subjects were profiled by immunosequencing and related to cytomegalovirus serostatus. The study aimed to test whether cataloging public T cell receptors could reveal signatures of past pathogen exposure. Of the 300 to 500 genotyped donors, approximately 81% were placed in the genetic ancestry cluster associated with self-reported Caucasian donors.

CDR1 and CDR2, per the germline V gene (reference sequence), are GTSNPN and SVGIG. The V end loses 3 bases and the J end loses 3 bases, and a stretch of 15 bases separates them. From the cysteine through the phenylalanine, the CDR3 covers 15 amino acids. The DNA shown is the 45-base CDR3, in frame from base 1. Beyond this particular receptor, the publication reports: Most TCR sequences were seen in very few donors, while some public TCRs were found in many individuals. According to a later analysis, TCR association rates differed among HLA loci, with DRB1 alleles showing the most associated TCRs and HLA-C alleles showing the fewest. In a later analysis, several top co-occurrence clusters were reported to appear linked to parvovirus B19, influenza, CMV and Epstein-Barr virus. In vitro tests confirmed that a few of the cytomegalovirus-associated TCR beta chains recognize cytomegalovirus antigens. The presence/absence analyses assumed that sequencing depth was roughly uniform across donors, and that assumption may not be true. Because HLA typing was unavailable for some donors at each locus, only the typed subset was used in association tests. According to a later genetic analysis, donors in an Asian-associated ancestry cluster had fewer N-insertions in productive TCRs than the roughly 670-donor mean. The classifier was reported to diagnose cytomegalovirus status with high specificity and sensitivity in both the original and validation cohorts. A later analysis found that HLA-associated TCR beta chains were more clonally expanded and had lower generation probabilities than equally common non-associated chains. Linkage disequilibrium might explain the correlated functional status among segregating V segments, but an unknown experimental factor could not be excluded. A later analysis associated 17,000 or so TCR beta sequences with specific HLA alleles at a false discovery rate of 0.05. In a later genetic analysis, a missense DCLRE1C variant was associated with V-gene and J-gene trimming of TCR beta chains, and the association was replicated in an independent cohort. When HLA alleles, especially DR and DQ, strongly co-occurred, attributing TCR associations to individual alleles was difficult. According to the authors, the approach could potentially be generalized to other disease states and immunological phenotypes. Because counts were too low, roughly 17 rarely observed V segments, including chromosome 9 orphons, were left out of the earlier analysis of 587 of the donors. A total of 150 or so TCR beta chains were listed by the study as associated with cytomegalovirus. CMV serostatus was the only immune exposure information available for the cohort. A later analysis found that most CMV-associated TCR beta chains appeared HLA-restricted, with HLA associations seemingly driven largely by CMV exposure. In this cohort, only TCR beta chains were sequenced, and detectable features were limited by the absence of alpha or paired-chain data. A cluster of highly shared sequence variants was judged likely to represent a technical artifact of the sequencing pipeline. An earlier analysis of approximately 530 of the donors showed that most TCR beta V segments appeared in productive rearrangements either about 87% or about 30% of the time, which broadly matched IMGT annotations. A further reported finding was that TCR beta sequences accurately predicted the HLA-A and HLA-B alleles for most subjects in the first cohort. The 87-base-pair reads could not distinguish some IMGT-functional V segments, including TRBV6-2 and TRBV6-3, so those segments were excluded.

This chain is built from TRBV30 and TRBJ1-5, with no reliable assignment of the D segment. Sequences were obtained from PBMCs. This clonotype was sampled from a woman aged 18-35 years in good health and CMV-seronegative. The DNA sequence is given as TGTGCCTGGAGCGGGGATAGTAGGTACAATCAGCCCCAGCATTTT. Translated, it gives CAWSGDSRYNQPQHF.